A selection of T cell receptor beta chains follows, all from one sample in a study of shared T cell receptors in the human thymus. Sequenced by immunoSEQ multiplex PCR; TCRdb stores in-frame clones only, minus some. The table lists 600,000 or so clones, 70% to 90% of them singletons. The data also belong to a second study, concerning human thymus T cells.

Sequencing input: thymocytes. These receptors all come from a boy under two years old with a congenital heart defect. Both conserved end residues are part of each CDR3. The order of the fields is V gene, J gene, CDR3 protein.

>TRBV28|TRBJ2-3
CASNRGGLYTDTQYF
>TRBV10-3|TRBJ2-5
CAISGGTSGQETQYF
>TRBV12-5|TRBJ2-1
CASGFGLIRDRGPYNEQFF
>TRBV19|TRBJ1-1
CASRQGAVNTEAFF
>TRBV5-1|TRBJ1-2
CASRGSGLNYGYTF
>TRBV5-5|TRBJ2-7
CASSCGSDRTYTYEQYF
>TRBV10-3|TRBJ2-3
CAIRRTSLSTDTQYF
>TRBV18|TRBJ1-4
CASSPDRVRGNEKLFF
>TRBV4-3|TRBJ2-2
CASSRGVPGLAGASRGELFF
>TRBV5-6|TRBJ2-2
CASSPGTSGIYNTGELFF
>TRBV27|TRBJ2-1
CASSSTSLPRTGGTSLIYNEQFF
>TRBV4-3|TRBJ1-2
CASSQELPKGDTGYTF
>TRBV7-9|TRBJ2-3
CASSLTGGHTDTQYF
>TRBV7-8|TRBJ2-7
CASSFSGAVRYEQYF
>TRBV5-1|TRBJ2-1
CASSLAGGRRSSYNEQFF
>TRBV7-9|TRBJ2-2
CAGSGVNTGELFF
>TRBV6-1|TRBJ1-6
CASSDRAGRTLNSPLHF
>TRBV13|TRBJ2-2
CASSLGSSGRPASVTGELFF
>TRBV27|TRBJ2-7
CASSRGLAGTYEQYF
>TRBV18|TRBJ1-5
CASSRQGYSNQPQHF
>TRBV11-2|TRBJ2-4
CASSLPGLAGGGDIQYF
>TRBV7-2|TRBJ2-7
CASSLGLAGNSYEQYF
>TRBV6-4|TRBJ2-1
CASSLSGRPYNEQFF
>TRBV11-2|TRBJ2-7
CASSSPRDSTYEQYF
>TRBV5-6|TRBJ2-7
CASSLAFGGLLNEQYF
>TRBV6-6|TRBJ2-2
CASNGPKTNTGELFF
>TRBV29-1|TRBJ2-7
CSVKLGDFVYEQYF
>TRBV2|TRBJ2-7
CASSESLREGLAFSYEQYF
>TRBV7-9|TRBJ2-3
CASSLSSTSSSTDTQYF
>TRBV6-5|TRBJ2-1
CASSTRTGNEQFF
>TRBV10-3|TRBJ2-6
CAISESGTASGANVLTF
>TRBV19|TRBJ1-5
CASTPGAGEDLYSNQPQHF
>TRBV28|TRBJ1-5
CASTIGDRDNQPQHF
>TRBV7-9|TRBJ2-3
CASSLWGLAGGGTDTQYF
>TRBV21-1|TRBJ2-3
CASSPRTYTQYF
>TRBV10-3|TRBJ2-7
CAISQGRGTSGNYEQYF
>TRBV19|TRBJ2-3
CASSIKVYIGSKADTQYF
>TRBV30|TRBJ1-1
CAWLTSMNTEAFF
>TRBV28|TRBJ1-2
CASSLWDRVSLNYGYTF
>TRBV19|TRBJ2-7
CASSSTSGGCNEQYF
>TRBV5-1|TRBJ1-2
CASTLDRTNYGYTF
>TRBV5-1|TRBJ1-1
CASSSNMNTEAFF
>TRBV11-2|TRBJ2-7
CASRPDCAYEQYF
>TRBV29-1|TRBJ1-4
CSPDRGHTNEKLFF
>TRBV7-8|TRBJ2-7
CASSGPGLAGGHEQYF
>TRBV5-8|TRBJ2-7
CASRRGVEFPSPLYEQYF
>TRBV6-4|TRBJ1-5
CASRKRGQPQHF
>TRBV6-6|TRBJ2-1
CASSYSRDRGFF
>TRBV6-6|TRBJ2-5
CASSVLQGETQYF
>TRBV4-3|TRBJ2-3
CASSQGLAGGPKDTQYF
>TRBV5-6|TRBJ1-5
CASSLKLSNQPQHF
>TRBV7-9|TRBJ1-2
CASSLLQPGTSYGYTF
>TRBV7-2|TRBJ1-2
CASSCRDRGPQNDGYTF
>TRBV20-1|TRBJ1-1
CSASSGTEAFF
>TRBV5-5|TRBJ2-2
CASSLRGSSFGELFF
>TRBV20-1|TRBJ2-7
CTLDRLYEQYF
>TRBV6-6|TRBJ1-1
CASSYSQGATEAFF